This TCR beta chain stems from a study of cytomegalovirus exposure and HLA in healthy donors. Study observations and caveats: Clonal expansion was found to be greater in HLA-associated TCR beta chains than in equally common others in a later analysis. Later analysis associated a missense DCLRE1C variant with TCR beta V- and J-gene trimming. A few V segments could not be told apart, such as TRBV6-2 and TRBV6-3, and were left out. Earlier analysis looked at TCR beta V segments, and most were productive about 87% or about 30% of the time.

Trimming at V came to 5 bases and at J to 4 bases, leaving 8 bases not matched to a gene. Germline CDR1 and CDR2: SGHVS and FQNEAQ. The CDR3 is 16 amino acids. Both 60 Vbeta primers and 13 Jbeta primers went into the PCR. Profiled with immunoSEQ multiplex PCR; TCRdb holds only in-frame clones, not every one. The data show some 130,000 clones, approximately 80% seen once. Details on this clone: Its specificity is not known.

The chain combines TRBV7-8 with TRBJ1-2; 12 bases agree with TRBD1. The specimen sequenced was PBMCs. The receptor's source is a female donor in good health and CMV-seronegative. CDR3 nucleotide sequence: TGTGCCAGCAGCAATCGGGACAGGGGGCAAAGCTATGGCTACACCTTC. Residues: CASSNRDRGQSYGYTF.